This T cell receptor beta chain is from a study of early T cells in non-severe SARS-CoV-2 infection. Individual cDNA molecules received unique molecular identifiers. In TCRdb, the 5' RACE reads were re-called with MiXCR into one record per CDR3 protein. The sample contains about 64,000 distinct CDR3 sequences, roughly 9% of which appear only once. This clonotype occurred many times. This TCR came from an adult who was a healthcare worker with PCR-confirmed SARS-CoV-2 infection or an uninfected control (not recorded which). The source was whole blood, collected at baseline.

In DNA, the CDR3 is TGCAGTGCCCGGGAGGCAGGGGCCTATAATTCACCCCTCCACTTT. Its translation: CSAREAGAYNSPLHF. The chain links TRBV20-1 to TRBJ1-6; weak D call: TRBD1 (6 bases). Deletions cut 6 bases from V and 2 bases from J, with 14 bases between. This CDR3 comprises 15 residues. Per germline, CDR1 DFQATT and CDR2 SNEGSKA (reference sequence).